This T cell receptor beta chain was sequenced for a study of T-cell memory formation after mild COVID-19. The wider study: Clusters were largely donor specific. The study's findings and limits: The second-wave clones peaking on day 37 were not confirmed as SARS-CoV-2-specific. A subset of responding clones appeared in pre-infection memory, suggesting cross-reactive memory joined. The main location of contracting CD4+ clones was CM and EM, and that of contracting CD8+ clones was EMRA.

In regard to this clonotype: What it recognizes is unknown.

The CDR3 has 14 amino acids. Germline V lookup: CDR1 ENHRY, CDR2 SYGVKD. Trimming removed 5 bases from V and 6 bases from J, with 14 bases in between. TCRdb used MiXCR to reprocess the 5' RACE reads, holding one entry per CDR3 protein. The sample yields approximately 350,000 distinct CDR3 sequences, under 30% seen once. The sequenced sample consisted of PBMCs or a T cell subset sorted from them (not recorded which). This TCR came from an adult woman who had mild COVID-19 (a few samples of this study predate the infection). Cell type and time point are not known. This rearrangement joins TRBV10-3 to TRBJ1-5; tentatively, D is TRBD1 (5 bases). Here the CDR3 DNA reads TGTGCCATCAGTACCCAGGGAAAGGGTCAGCCCCAGCATTTT. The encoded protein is CAISTQGKGQPQHF.